The 9 T cell receptor beta chains presented below share a single source sample, sequenced in a study of cytomegalovirus exposure and HLA in healthy donors. Researchers ran the PCR with 60 Vbeta and 13 Jbeta primers. Sequencing was performed with immunoSEQ multiplex PCR; in TCRdb, only in-frame clones are kept and a portion is missing. This sample has about 170,000 clones, with around 72% found just once. The sample was PBMCs. The receptors come from a man in his forties in good health and CMV-seropositive.

The sample holds a few counts of this clone. The rearrangement links TRBV12-5 to TRBJ2-3; 10 nucleotides line up with TRBD2. The junction had 17 bases not matched to a gene; V was cut back by 2 bases and J by 0 bases. The CDR3 extends over 21 amino acids. Germline V gene sequence: CDR1 LGHNT, CDR2 FRNRAP. The CDR3 protein is CASGLTTLGIAGGPSTDTQYF. CDR3 DNA: TGTGCTAGTGGTTTGACCACCCTCGGAATAGCGGGGGGTCCCAGCACAGATACGCAGTATTTT.

The V gene is TRBV4-1, the J gene TRBJ1-5, with D maybe TRBD1 (5 bases). CDR1 MGHRA and CDR2 YSYEKL come from the germline V gene. The ends were cut back, 6 bases at V and 0 bases at J, with 12 bases in the middle. The CDR3 has 15 amino acids. The CDR3 here is CASRRRQISNQPQHF. CDR3 nucleotides: TGCGCCAGCAGGAGGCGACAGATTAGCAATCAGCCCCAGCATTTT.

CDR3 sequence (DNA): TGTGCCAGCAGCATTGGACAGCTCCGGTTGAATGCCGGGGAGCTGTTTTTT. Encoded protein: CASSIGQLRLNAGELFF. This rearrangement joins TRBV13 to TRBJ2-2; D perhaps matches TRBD1 (6 bases). V was cut by 5 bases and J by 6 bases, with 22 bases left in between. The germline V gene encodes CDR1 PRHDT and CDR2 FYEKMQ (reference sequence). This CDR3 comprises 17 residues.

V gene TRBV7-9 combines with J gene TRBJ2-2; TRBD2 is a possible D gene (6 bases). Germline V gene data show CDR1 as SEHNR and CDR2 as FQNEAQ (reference sequence). The ends were cut back, 5 bases at V and 6 bases at J, with 13 bases in the middle. The CDR3 runs 14 residues. The DNA for the CDR3 is TGTGCCAGCAGCCTTCCAGGGAGGTCCGGGGAGCTGTTTTTT. As protein: CASSLPGRSGELFF.

The genes are TRBV5-1 and TRBJ2-1; weak D call: TRBD2 (7 bases). Germline assignment: CDR1 SGHRS and CDR2 YFSETQ. The CDR3 has 13 amino acids. Trimming cost V 3 bases and J 8 bases, with 12 bases left between them. The CDR3 DNA sequence: TGCGCCAGCAGCTGGGGCGGGGGCGATGAGCAGTTCTTC. This translates into CASSWGGGDEQFF.

Note on this clone: Different DNA sequences within this sample yield the same CDR3. V and J are TRBV7-2 and TRBJ2-7; the D gene is possibly TRBD1 (5 bases). V dropped 5 bases and J dropped 3 bases, with 11 bases sitting between them. CDR1 is SGHTA, CDR2 FQGNSA, per germline. The CDR3 sequence is 13 residues long. This CDR3 reads CASSSRQSYEQYF. Written as DNA, the CDR3 is TGTGCCAGCAGCAGCCGACAGAGCTACGAGCAGTACTTC.

V and J are TRBV7-2 and TRBJ2-6, with D unresolved. V lost 2 bases and J 2 bases, leaving 16 bases between the germline ends. Germline lookup yields CDR1 SGHTA and CDR2 FQGNSA. The CDR3 sequence is 18 residues long. The CDR3 reads CASSLSPQPTPGANVLTF. DNA for the CDR3: TGTGCCAGCAGCTTAAGTCCACAACCAACCCCTGGGGCCAACGTCCTGACTTTC. Full variable domain (rest looked up from reference TRBV7-2 and TRBJ2-6): GAGVSQSPSNKVTEKGKDVELRCDPISGHTALYWYRQSLGQGLEFLIYFQGNSAPDKSGLPSDRFSAERTGGSVSTLTIQRTQQEDSAVYLCASSLSPQPTPGANVLTFGAGSRLTVL.

V usage is TRBV6-4 and J usage is TRBJ2-2; D is possibly TRBD1 (5 bases). The length of the CDR3 is 13 residues. Germline V CDR1 and CDR2: MRHNA, SNTAGT. Trimming removed 7 bases from V and 3 bases from J, with 9 bases in between. The CDR3 nucleotides read TGTGCCAGCAAAGGGGCGGACACCGGGGAGCTGTTTTTT. Translating gives CASKGADTGELFF.

This sequence joins TRBV7-2 and TRBJ2-2, with a weak D call TRBD2 (5 bases). This CDR3 region has 16 residues. CDR1 and CDR2 from the germline V gene are SGHTA and FQGNSA. V was cut by 2 bases and J by 1 base, with 11 bases left in between. CDR3 DNA sequence: TGTGCCAGCAGCTTAACGTCGGGAATGAACACCGGGGAGCTGTTTTTT. It encodes CASSLTSGMNTGELFF.